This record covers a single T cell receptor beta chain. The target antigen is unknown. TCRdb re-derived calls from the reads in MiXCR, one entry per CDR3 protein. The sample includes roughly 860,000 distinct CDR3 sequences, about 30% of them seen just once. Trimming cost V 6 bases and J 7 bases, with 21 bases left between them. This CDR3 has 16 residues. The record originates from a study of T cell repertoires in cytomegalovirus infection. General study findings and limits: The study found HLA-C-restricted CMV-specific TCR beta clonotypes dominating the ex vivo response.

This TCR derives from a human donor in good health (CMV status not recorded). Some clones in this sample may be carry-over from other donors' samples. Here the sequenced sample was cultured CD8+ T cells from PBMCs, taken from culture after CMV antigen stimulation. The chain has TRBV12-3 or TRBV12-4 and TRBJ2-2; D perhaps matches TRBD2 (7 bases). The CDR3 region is CASRYMGGGADGELFF. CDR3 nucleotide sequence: TGTGCCAGCAGATACATGGGGGGGGGCGCCGACGGGGAGCTGTTTTTT.